This note documents a single T cell receptor (beta chain) sequence. Baseline was the first blood sampling point, followed by cycle 4 day 1 and cycle 7 day 1. Some clones are missing from TCRdb's copy, which holds only in-frame ones; the method was immunoSEQ multiplex PCR. In the table there are tens of thousands of clones, more than 75% of which are singletons. Germline V CDR1 and CDR2: SGHRS, YFSETQ. Trimming at V came to 4 bases and at J to 7 bases, leaving 11 bases not matched to a gene. CDR3 length equals 16 residues. The data were taken from a study of OX40 agonist ivuxolimab in advanced cancers.

This rearrangement joins TRBV5-1 to TRBJ1-5; 10 bases fit TRBD1. The sequence was obtained from an adult with an advanced solid tumor such as melanoma, head and neck, liver or kidney cancer. The material was CD4+ or CD8+ T cells sorted from blood, obtained in a trial of the OX40 agonist ivuxolimab. As DNA, the CDR3 is TGCGCCAGCAGCCCGGGACAGGGGACTTTCGCCCAGCCCCAGCATTTT. Translating gives CASSPGQGTFAQPQHF.